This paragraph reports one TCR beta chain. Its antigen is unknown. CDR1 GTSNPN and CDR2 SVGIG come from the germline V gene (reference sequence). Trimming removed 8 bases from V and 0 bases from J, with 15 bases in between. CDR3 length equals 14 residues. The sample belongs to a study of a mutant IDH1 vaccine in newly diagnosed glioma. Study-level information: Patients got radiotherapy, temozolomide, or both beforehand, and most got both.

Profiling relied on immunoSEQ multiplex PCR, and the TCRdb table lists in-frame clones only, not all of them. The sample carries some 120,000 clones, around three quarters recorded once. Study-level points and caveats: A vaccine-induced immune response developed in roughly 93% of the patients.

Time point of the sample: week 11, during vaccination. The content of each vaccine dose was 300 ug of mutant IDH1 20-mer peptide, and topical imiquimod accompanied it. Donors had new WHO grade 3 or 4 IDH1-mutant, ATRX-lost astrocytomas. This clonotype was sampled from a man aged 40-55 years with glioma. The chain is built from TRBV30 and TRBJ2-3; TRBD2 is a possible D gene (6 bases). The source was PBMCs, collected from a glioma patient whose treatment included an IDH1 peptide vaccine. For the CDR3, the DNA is TGTGCCGGAGAGCCGCGGGGTAGCACAGATACGCAGTATTTT. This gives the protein CAGEPRGSTDTQYF. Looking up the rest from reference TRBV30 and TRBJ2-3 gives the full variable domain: SQTIHQWPATLVQPVGSPLSLECTVEGTSNPNLYWYRQAAGRGLQLLFYSVGIGQISSEVPQNLSASRPQDRQFILSSKKLLLSDSGFYLCAGEPRGSTDTQYFGPGTRLTVL.